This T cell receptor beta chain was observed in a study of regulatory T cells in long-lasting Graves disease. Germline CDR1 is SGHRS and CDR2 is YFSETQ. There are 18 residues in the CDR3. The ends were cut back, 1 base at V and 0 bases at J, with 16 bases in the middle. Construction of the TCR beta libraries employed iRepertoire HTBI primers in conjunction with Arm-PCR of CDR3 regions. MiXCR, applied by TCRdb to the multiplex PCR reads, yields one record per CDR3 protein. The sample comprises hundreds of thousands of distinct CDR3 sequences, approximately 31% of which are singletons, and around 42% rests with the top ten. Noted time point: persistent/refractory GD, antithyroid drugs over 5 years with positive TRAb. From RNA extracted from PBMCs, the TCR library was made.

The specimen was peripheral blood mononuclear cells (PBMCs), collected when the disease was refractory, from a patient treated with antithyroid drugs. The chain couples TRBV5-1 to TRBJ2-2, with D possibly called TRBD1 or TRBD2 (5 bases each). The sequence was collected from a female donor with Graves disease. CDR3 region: CASSLRRQTTSNTGELFF. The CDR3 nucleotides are TGCGCCAGCAGCTTGCGGCGACAGACTACATCGAACACCGGGGAGCTGTTTTTT.